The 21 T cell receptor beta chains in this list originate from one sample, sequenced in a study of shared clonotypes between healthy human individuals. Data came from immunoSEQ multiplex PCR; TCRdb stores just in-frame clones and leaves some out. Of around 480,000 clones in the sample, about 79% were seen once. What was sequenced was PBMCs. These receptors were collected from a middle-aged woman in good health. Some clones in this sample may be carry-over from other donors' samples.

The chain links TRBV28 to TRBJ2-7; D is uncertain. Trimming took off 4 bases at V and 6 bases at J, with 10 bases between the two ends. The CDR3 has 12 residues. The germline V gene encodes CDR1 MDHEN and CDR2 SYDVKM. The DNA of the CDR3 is TGTGCCAGCAGTTCGACAAGTTCCGAGCAGTACTTC. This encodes CASSSTSSEQYF.

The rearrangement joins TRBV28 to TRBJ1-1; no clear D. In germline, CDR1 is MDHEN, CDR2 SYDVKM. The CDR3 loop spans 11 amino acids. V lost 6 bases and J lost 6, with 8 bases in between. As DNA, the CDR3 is TGTGCCAGCAGCCTTATTTCTGAAGCTTTCTTT. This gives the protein CASSLISEAFF. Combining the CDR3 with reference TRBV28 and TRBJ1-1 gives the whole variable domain DVKVTQSSRYLVKRTGEKVFLECVQDMDHENMFWYRQDPGLGLRLIYFSYDVKMKEKGDIPEGYSVSREKKERFSLILESASTNQTSMYLCASSLISEAFFGQGTRLTVV.

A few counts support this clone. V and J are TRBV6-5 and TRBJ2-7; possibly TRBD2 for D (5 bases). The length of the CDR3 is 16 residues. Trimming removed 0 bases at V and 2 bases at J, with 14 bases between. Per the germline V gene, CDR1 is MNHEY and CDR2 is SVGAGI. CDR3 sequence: CASSYSWTPSPYEQYF. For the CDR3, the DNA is TGTGCCAGCAGTTACTCGTGGACTCCTAGCCCCTACGAGCAGTACTTC.

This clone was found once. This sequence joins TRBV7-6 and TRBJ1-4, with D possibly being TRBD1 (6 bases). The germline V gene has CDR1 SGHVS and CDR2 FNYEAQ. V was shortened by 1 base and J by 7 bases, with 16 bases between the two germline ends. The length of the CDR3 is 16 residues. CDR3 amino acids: CASSLVGGGAPEKLFF. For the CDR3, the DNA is TGTGCCAGCAGCTTAGTTGGTGGGGGCGCCCCTGAAAAACTGTTTTTT.

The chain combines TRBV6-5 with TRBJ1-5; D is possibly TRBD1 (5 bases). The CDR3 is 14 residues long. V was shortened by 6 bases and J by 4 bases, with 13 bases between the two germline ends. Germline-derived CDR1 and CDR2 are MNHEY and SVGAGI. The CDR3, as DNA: TGTGCCAGCAGCTTTAGGCAGGGTAATCAGCCCCAGCATTTT. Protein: CASSFRQGNQPQHF.

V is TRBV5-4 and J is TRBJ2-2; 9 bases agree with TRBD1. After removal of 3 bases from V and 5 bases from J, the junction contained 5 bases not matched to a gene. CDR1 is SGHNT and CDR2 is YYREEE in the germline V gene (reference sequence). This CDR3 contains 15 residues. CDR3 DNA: TGTGCCAGCAGCTGGGACAGGGAGGTGACCGGGGAGCTGTTTTTT. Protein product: CASSWDREVTGELFF.

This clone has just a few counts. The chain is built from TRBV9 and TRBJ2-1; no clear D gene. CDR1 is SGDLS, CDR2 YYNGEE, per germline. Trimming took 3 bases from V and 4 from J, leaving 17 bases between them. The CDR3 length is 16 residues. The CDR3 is CASSAHHTRFYNEQFF. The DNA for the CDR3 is TGTGCCAGCAGCGCTCATCACACAAGATTTTACAATGAGCAGTTCTTC. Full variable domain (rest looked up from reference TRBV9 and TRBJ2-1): DSGVTQTPKHLITATGQRVTLRCSPRSGDLSVYWYQQSLDQGLQFLIQYYNGEERAKGNILERFSAQQFPDLHSELNLSSLELGDSALYFCASSAHHTRFYNEQFFGPGTRLTVL.

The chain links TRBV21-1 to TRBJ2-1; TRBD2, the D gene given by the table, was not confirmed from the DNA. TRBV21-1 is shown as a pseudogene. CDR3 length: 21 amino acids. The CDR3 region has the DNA TGTGCCAGCAGCAATGAAAAGGGGGCAAGGACTAGCGGGAGGGCCGGAGATGAGCAGTTCTTC. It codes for CASSNEKGARTSGRAGDEQFF.

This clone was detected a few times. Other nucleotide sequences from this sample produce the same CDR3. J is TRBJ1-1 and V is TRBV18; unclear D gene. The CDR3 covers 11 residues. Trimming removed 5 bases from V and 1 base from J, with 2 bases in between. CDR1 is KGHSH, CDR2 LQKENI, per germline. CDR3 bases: TGTGCCAGCTCAAGGAACACTGAAGCTTTCTTT. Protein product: CASSRNTEAFF.

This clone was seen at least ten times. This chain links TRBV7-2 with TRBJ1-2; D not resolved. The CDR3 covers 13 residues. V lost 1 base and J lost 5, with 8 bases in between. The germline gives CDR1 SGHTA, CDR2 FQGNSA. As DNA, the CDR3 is TGTGCCAGCAGCTTAGACGGAGATTATGGCTACACCTTC. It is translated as CASSLDGDYGYTF.

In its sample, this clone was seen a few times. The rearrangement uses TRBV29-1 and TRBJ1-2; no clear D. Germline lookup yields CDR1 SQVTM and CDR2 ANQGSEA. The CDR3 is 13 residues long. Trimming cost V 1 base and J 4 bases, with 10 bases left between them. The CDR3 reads CSVEVGRIYGYTF. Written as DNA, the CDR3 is TGCAGCGTTGAAGTTGGGAGGATCTATGGCTACACCTTC.

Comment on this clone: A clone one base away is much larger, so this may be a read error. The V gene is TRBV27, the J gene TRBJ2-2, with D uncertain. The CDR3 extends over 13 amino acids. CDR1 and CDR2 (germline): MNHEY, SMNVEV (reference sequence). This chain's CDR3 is CSSSPSTPGELFF. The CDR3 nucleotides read TGTTCCAGCAGTCCTTCAACACCCGGGGAGCTGTTTTTT.

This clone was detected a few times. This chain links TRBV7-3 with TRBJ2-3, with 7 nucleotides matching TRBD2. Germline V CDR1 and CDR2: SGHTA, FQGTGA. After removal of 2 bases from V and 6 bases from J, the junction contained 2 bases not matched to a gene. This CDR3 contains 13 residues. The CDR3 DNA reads TGTGCCAGCAGCTTAGCGGGAGAGGATACGCAGTATTTT. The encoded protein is CASSLAGEDTQYF.

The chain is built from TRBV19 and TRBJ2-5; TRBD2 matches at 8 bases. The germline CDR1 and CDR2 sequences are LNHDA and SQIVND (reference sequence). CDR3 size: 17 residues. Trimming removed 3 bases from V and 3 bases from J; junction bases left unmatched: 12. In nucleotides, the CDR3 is TGTGCCAGTAGTATCCGTCCGTCTAGCGGGTGGAAAGAGACCCAGTACTTC. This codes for CASSIRPSSGWKETQYF.

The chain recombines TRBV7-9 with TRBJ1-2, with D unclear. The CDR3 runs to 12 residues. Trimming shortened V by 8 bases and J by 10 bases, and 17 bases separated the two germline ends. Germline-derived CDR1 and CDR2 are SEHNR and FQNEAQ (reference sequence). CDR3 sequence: CASPADYQDYTF. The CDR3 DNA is TGTGCCAGCCCCGCGGATTATCAGGACTACACCTTC.

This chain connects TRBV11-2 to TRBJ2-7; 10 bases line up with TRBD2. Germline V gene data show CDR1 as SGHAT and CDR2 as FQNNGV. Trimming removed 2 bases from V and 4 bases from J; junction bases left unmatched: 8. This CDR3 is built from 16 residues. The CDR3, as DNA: TGTGCCAGCAGCTTATCCGCTAGCGGGAGTTCATACGAGCAGTACTTC. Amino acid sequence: CASSLSASGSSYEQYF.

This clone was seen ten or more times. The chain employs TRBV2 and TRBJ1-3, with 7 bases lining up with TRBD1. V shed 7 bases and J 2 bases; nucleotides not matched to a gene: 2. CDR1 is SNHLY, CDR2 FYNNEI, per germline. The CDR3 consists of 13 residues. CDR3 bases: TGTGCCAGCACCGGACAGGCTGGAAACACCATATATTTT. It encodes CASTGQAGNTIYF.

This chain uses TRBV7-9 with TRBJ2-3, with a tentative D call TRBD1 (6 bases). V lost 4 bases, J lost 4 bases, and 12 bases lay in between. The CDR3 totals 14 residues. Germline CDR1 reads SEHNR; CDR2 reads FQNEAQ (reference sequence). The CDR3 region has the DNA TGTGCCAGCAGCTCTACAGGGTTCGCAGATACGCAGTATTTT. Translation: CASSSTGFADTQYF.

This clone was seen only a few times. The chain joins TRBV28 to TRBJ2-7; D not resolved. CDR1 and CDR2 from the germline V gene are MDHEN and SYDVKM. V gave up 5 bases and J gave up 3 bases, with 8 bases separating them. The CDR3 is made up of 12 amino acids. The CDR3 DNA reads TGTGCCAGCAGTATAGGCGTCTACGAGCAGTACTTC. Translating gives CASSIGVYEQYF.

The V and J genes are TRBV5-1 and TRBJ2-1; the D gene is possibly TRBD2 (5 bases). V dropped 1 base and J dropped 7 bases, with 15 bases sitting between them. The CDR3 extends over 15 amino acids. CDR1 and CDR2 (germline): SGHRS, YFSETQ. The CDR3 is CASSLFGEGGNEQFF. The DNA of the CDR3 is TGCGCCAGCAGCTTGTTCGGAGAGGGTGGGAATGAGCAGTTCTTC.

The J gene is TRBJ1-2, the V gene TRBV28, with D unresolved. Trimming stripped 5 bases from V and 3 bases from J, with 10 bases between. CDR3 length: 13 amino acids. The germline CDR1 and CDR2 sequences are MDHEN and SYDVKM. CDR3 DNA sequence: TGTGCCAGCAGTCCGGGATCGCACTATGGCTACACCTTC. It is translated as CASSPGSHYGYTF.